This T cell receptor (beta chain) was sequenced during a study of blood T cell repertoires in COVID-19. Across the study: Sites across the United States, Italy and Spain contributed samples from acute and convalescent COVID-19.

Original processing methods: Estimation of nucleated cell counts relied on the amplification of reference gene primers. Method: immunoSEQ multiplex PCR; TCRdb's copy keeps in-frame clones and lacks some. V, J and clone size were drawn from that table, and D and trimming were deduced from the DNA. The sample includes nearly 350,000 clones, around 86% seen only once; the top ten take about 6%. Deletions cut 6 bases from V and 5 bases from J, with 11 bases between. CDR3 size: 12 residues. Germline V lookup: CDR1 SGHVS, CDR2 FQNEAQ. The chain is built from TRBV7-8 and TRBJ2-7; D not certain. Sequencing was performed on peripheral blood. The TCR originated in a woman aged 50 to 65 with COVID-19, enrolled during active disease. The CDR3 DNA reads as TGTGCCAGCAGATCTTTGCCGGACGAGCAGTACTTC. Translated, it gives CASRSLPDEQYF.